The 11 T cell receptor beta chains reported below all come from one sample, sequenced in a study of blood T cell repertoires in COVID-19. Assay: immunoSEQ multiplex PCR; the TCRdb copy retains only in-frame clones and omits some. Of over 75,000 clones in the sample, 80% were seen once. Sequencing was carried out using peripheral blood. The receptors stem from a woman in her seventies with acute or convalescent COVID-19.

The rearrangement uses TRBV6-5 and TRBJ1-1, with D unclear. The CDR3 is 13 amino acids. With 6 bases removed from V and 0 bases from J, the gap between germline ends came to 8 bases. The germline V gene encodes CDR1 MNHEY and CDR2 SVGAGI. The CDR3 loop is CASRTGMNTEAFF. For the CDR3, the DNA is TGTGCCAGCAGGACGGGGATGAACACTGAAGCTTTCTTT.

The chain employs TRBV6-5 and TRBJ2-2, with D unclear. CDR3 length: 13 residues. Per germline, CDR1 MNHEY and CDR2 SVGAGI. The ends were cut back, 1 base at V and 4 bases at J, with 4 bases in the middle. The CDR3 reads CASSYLITGELFF. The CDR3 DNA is TGTGCCAGCAGTTACTTAATCACCGGGGAGCTGTTTTTT.

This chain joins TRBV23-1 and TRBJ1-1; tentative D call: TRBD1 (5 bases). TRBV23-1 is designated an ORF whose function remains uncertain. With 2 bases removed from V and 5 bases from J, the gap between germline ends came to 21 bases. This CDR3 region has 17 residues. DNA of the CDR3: TGCGCCAGCAGTCAAGGGGCAGGAGGGGATAGACGGACTGAAGCTTTCTTT. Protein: CASSQGAGGDRRTEAFF.

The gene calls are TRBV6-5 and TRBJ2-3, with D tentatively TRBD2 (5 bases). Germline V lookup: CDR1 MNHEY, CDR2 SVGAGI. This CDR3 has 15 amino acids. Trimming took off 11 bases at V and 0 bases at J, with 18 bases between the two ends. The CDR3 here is CAGPSGTSSTDTQYF. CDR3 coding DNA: TGTGCCGGCCCGAGCGGTACCTCTAGCACAGATACGCAGTATTTT.

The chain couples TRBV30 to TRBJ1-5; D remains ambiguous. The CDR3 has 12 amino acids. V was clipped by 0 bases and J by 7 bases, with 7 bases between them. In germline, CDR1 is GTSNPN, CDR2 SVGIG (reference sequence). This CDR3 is CAWSVGEQPQHF. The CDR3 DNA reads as TGTGCCTGGAGTGTTGGGGAGCAGCCCCAGCATTTT.

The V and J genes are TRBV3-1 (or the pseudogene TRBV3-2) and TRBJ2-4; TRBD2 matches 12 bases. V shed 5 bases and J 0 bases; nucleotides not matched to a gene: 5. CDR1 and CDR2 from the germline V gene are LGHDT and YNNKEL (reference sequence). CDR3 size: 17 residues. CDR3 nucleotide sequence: TGTGCCAGCAGCAAACTAGCGGGAGGACTAGCCAAAAACATTCAGTACTTC. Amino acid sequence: CASSKLAGGLAKNIQYF.

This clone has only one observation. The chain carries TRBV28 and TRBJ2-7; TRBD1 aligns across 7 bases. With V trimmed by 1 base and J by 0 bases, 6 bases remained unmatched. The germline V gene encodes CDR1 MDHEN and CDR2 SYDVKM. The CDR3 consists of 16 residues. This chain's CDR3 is CASSLYGTAFSYEQYF. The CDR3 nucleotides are TGTGCCAGCAGTTTATATGGGACAGCCTTCTCCTACGAGCAGTACTTC.

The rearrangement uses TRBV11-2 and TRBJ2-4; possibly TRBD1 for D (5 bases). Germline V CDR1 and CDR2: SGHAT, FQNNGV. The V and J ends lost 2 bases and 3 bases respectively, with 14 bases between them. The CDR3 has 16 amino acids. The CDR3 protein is CASSLFTGLVKNIQYF. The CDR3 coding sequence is TGTGCCAGCAGCTTATTCACAGGTTTAGTCAAAAACATTCAGTACTTC. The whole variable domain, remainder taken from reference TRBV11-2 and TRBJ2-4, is EAGVAQSPRYKIIEKRQSVAFWCNPISGHATLYWYQQILGQGPKLLIQFQNNGVVDDSQLPKDRFSAERLKGVDSTLKIQPAKLEDSAVYLCASSLFTGLVKNIQYFGAGTRLSVL.

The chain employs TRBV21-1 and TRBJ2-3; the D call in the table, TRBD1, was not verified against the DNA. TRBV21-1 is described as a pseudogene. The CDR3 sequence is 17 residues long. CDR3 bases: TGTGCCAGCAGCGCCCGGGACAGGGATCGTCGGTTAGATACGCAGTATTTT. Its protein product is CASSARDRDRRLDTQYF.

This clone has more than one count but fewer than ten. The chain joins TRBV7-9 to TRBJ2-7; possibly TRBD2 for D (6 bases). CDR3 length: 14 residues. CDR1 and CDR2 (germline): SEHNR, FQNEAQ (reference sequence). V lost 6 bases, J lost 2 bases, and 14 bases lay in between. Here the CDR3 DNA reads TGTGCCAGCAGTTCCGGGACTTATACCTACGAGCAGTACTTC. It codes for CASSSGTYTYEQYF.

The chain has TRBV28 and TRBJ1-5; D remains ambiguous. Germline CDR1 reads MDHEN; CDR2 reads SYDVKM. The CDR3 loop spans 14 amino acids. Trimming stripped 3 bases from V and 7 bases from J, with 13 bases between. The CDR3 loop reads CASSLTPPGQPQHF. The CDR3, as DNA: TGTGCCAGCAGTTTGACCCCCCCGGGGCAGCCCCAGCATTTT.